This is a list of T cell receptor beta chains from one sample in a study of T-cell reconstitution after alpha-beta-depleted transplantation in children. TCRdb ran MiXCR on the PCR reads and lists one entry per CDR3 protein. Of roughly 76,000 distinct CDR3 sequences listed, 9.5% to 13% are singletons. Sequencing was performed on PBMCs, taken before TCRalphabeta/CD19-depleted stem cell transplant. The receptors come from a boy under 18 with acute myeloid leukemia, due to receive a stem cell transplant. The CDR3 runs from the conserved cysteine through the conserved F or W. The D gene is left open where the match is weak. Only part of the rows carry a size: once, few, many, or a class if the clone is expanded.

cdr3_nt: TGTGCCAGCTCCGCCTCGGGGGTAAACTACAATGAGCAGTTCTTC
cdr3_aa: CASSASGVNYNEQFF
v_call: TRBV7-8
j_call: TRBJ2-1
clone_size: many
d_call: NA

cdr3_nt: TGTGCCAGCAGCTTAGGGGCTTCGAACACCGGGGAGCTGTTTTTT
cdr3_aa: CASSLGASNTGELFF
v_call: TRBV11-2
j_call: TRBJ2-2
clone_size: few
d_call: NA

cdr3_nt: TGTGCCAGCAGTTTTTTGATCAATGAGCAGTTCTTC
cdr3_aa: CASSFLINEQFF
v_call: TRBV12-3/TRBV12-4
j_call: TRBJ2-1
clone_size: many
d_call: NA

cdr3_nt: TGTGCCAGCAGTTACCCTCGGGGGATGTATTACGAGCAGTACTTC
cdr3_aa: CASSYPRGMYYEQYF
v_call: TRBV6-5
j_call: TRBJ2-7
clone_size: NA
d_call: NA

cdr3_nt: TGTGCCACCAGTGTGTCAGATACGCAGTATTTT
cdr3_aa: CATSVSDTQYF
v_call: TRBV24-1
j_call: TRBJ2-3
clone_size: many
d_call: NA

cdr3_nt: TGTGCCAGCAGCCTGGACGGTACCACCCGAGCTAACTATGGCTACACCTTC
cdr3_aa: CASSLDGTTRANYGYTF
v_call: TRBV5-6
j_call: TRBJ1-2
clone_size: many
d_call: NA

cdr3_nt: TGCAGTGCTAGTTGGTCGAGACTCTTGCCTAACTATGGCTACACCTTC
cdr3_aa: CSASWSRLLPNYGYTF
v_call: TRBV20-1
j_call: TRBJ1-2
clone_size: many
d_call: NA

cdr3_nt: TGCAGTGCTAGTGATCCACACCGGGACAGAACCTACGAGCAGTACTTC
cdr3_aa: CSASDPHRDRTYEQYF
v_call: TRBV20-1
j_call: TRBJ2-7
clone_size: NA
d_call: TRBD1

cdr3_nt: TGTGCCAGCAGTTTATTCAGGGGCCGTACAGATACGCAGTATTTT
cdr3_aa: CASSLFRGRTDTQYF
v_call: TRBV12-3/TRBV12-4
j_call: TRBJ2-3
clone_size: many
d_call: NA

cdr3_nt: TGTGCCAGCAGCCCACTAGTAGATACGCAGTATTTT
cdr3_aa: CASSPLVDTQYF
v_call: TRBV7-2
j_call: TRBJ2-3
clone_size: many
d_call: NA

cdr3_nt: TGCGCCAGCAGCTCGACAGGGATCCAAGAGACCCAGTACTTC
cdr3_aa: CASSSTGIQETQYF
v_call: TRBV5-1
j_call: TRBJ2-5
clone_size: many
d_call: TRBD1

cdr3_nt: TGCGCCAGCAGCCGGGACCTCTATGATGGCACTGAAGCTTTCTTT
cdr3_aa: CASSRDLYDGTEAFF
v_call: TRBV5-1
j_call: TRBJ1-1
clone_size: many
d_call: NA

cdr3_nt: TGTGCCAGCAGCCAAGATAGGCACTATGGCTACACCTTC
cdr3_aa: CASSQDRHYGYTF
v_call: TRBV4-2
j_call: TRBJ1-2
clone_size: few
d_call: NA

cdr3_nt: TGTGCCAGCACTTTATCGGACATTGAAAACATTCAGTACTTC
cdr3_aa: CASTLSDIENIQYF
v_call: TRBV7-9
j_call: TRBJ2-4
clone_size: many
d_call: NA

cdr3_nt: TGTGCCAGCAGCGGTACAGGGACGATCAATCAGCCCCAGCATTTT
cdr3_aa: CASSGTGTINQPQHF
v_call: TRBV5-6
j_call: TRBJ1-5
clone_size: many
d_call: NA

cdr3_nt: TGTGCCAGCAGTTACCAGCGCCCCAGCTCCTACAATGAGCAGTTCTTC
cdr3_aa: CASSYQRPSSYNEQFF
v_call: TRBV6-2/TRBV6-3
j_call: TRBJ2-1
clone_size: many
d_call: NA

cdr3_nt: TGCGCCAGCAGCTACTCCGGAGTGTACCAAGAGACCCAGTACTTC
cdr3_aa: CASSYSGVYQETQYF
v_call: TRBV5-1
j_call: TRBJ2-5
clone_size: many
d_call: NA

cdr3_nt: TGTGCCAGCAGCCTGGACGGCCGCTATGGCTACACCTTC
cdr3_aa: CASSLDGRYGYTF
v_call: TRBV7-2
j_call: TRBJ1-2
clone_size: many
d_call: NA

cdr3_nt: TGCAGCGTTGACCTCACAGGTTCCCAAGAGACCCAGTACTTC
cdr3_aa: CSVDLTGSQETQYF
v_call: TRBV29-1
j_call: TRBJ2-5
clone_size: NA
d_call: NA

cdr3_nt: TGTGCCAGCAGTTTCCAGGGGGGAGGTTCTCATGGCTACACCTTC
cdr3_aa: CASSFQGGGSHGYTF
v_call: TRBV27
j_call: TRBJ1-2
clone_size: few
d_call: TRBD1

cdr3_nt: TGTGCCAGCAGCTTAGGTTCGAGAGGGTCGGCCGAGACCCAGTACTTC
cdr3_aa: CASSLGSRGSAETQYF
v_call: TRBV7-9
j_call: TRBJ2-5
clone_size: many
d_call: NA

cdr3_nt: TGCAGTGCTAGAGCGTCGCGGGGTGTCATCAATGAGCAGTTCTTC
cdr3_aa: CSARASRGVINEQFF
v_call: TRBV20-1
j_call: TRBJ2-1
clone_size: many
d_call: NA

cdr3_nt: TGCAGCGTTCTACAGGTCGGACCGGCCTATGGCTACACCTTC
cdr3_aa: CSVLQVGPAYGYTF
v_call: TRBV29-1
j_call: TRBJ1-2
clone_size: many
d_call: NA

cdr3_nt: TGTGCCACCAGTGATTTGCCCAGGGGCCGGGATGGCTACACCTTC
cdr3_aa: CATSDLPRGRDGYTF
v_call: TRBV24-1
j_call: TRBJ1-2
clone_size: many
d_call: NA

cdr3_nt: TGCAGTGCTCCGGATAGCGGGGTTTACCAAGAGACCCAGTACTTC
cdr3_aa: CSAPDSGVYQETQYF
v_call: TRBV20-1
j_call: TRBJ2-5
clone_size: many
d_call: TRBD2

cdr3_nt: TGTGCCAGCTCACCACGAACAGGGAAGTACGAGCAGTACTTC
cdr3_aa: CASSPRTGKYEQYF
v_call: TRBV18
j_call: TRBJ2-7
clone_size: many
d_call: NA

cdr3_nt: TGCAGTGCTAGAGGGGGTCGCGGGGAGTTTTCTTCCGGCTACACCTTC
cdr3_aa: CSARGGRGEFSSGYTF
v_call: TRBV20-1
j_call: TRBJ1-2
clone_size: NA
d_call: NA

cdr3_nt: TGTGCCAGCAGTTACGAGGCAGCATATAATTCACCCCTCCACTTT
cdr3_aa: CASSYEAAYNSPLHF
v_call: TRBV6-5
j_call: TRBJ1-6
clone_size: many
d_call: NA

cdr3_nt: TGTGCCATCGGCCCTGGGCACGGGGGGAATCAGCCCCAGCATTTT
cdr3_aa: CAIGPGHGGNQPQHF
v_call: TRBV4-2
j_call: TRBJ1-5
clone_size: NA
d_call: NA

cdr3_nt: TGCGCCAGCAGCTTGGCCCCGTCGAACACTGAAGCTTTCTTT
cdr3_aa: CASSLAPSNTEAFF
v_call: TRBV5-1
j_call: TRBJ1-1
clone_size: many
d_call: NA

cdr3_nt: TGTGCCAGCAGTTTATGGACCCTAGCGGGAGGGCCAGATACGCAGTATTTT
cdr3_aa: CASSLWTLAGGPDTQYF
v_call: TRBV28
j_call: TRBJ2-3
clone_size: NA
d_call: TRBD2

cdr3_nt: TGCAGTGCTAGTATCGAGACCCAGTACTTC
cdr3_aa: CSASIETQYF
v_call: TRBV20-1
j_call: TRBJ2-5
clone_size: many
d_call: NA

cdr3_nt: TGCAGTGGGCCGCCGCACGGTGAGCAGTTCTTC
cdr3_aa: CSGPPHGEQFF
v_call: TRBV20-1
j_call: TRBJ2-1
clone_size: many
d_call: NA

cdr3_nt: TGTGCCAGCAGTCCCCTCAGACAGGGTCCGCGGACTGAAGCTTTCTTT
cdr3_aa: CASSPLRQGPRTEAFF
v_call: TRBV12-3/TRBV12-4
j_call: TRBJ1-1
clone_size: many
d_call: TRBD1

cdr3_nt: TGCGCCAGCAGCCAAGAGGGGACTAGCGGGAGGGCAAACATTCAGTACTTC
cdr3_aa: CASSQEGTSGRANIQYF
v_call: TRBV4-3
j_call: TRBJ2-4
clone_size: many
d_call: TRBD2

cdr3_nt: TGTGCCAGCAGTTACTCTGGCCGGGGACCCTACGAGCAGTACTTC
cdr3_aa: CASSYSGRGPYEQYF
v_call: TRBV6-5
j_call: TRBJ2-7
clone_size: many
d_call: NA

cdr3_nt: TGCGCCAGCAGCTTGAGGCTTTGGGACAGGGCGGCAGATACGCAGTATTTT
cdr3_aa: CASSLRLWDRAADTQYF
v_call: TRBV5-1
j_call: TRBJ2-3
clone_size: many
d_call: TRBD1

cdr3_nt: TGTGCCAGCAGCGTAGGCTTAGGGGCAGAGACCCAGTACTTC
cdr3_aa: CASSVGLGAETQYF
v_call: TRBV9
j_call: TRBJ2-5
clone_size: many
d_call: NA

cdr3_nt: TGTGCCAGCAGTCCGGGACAGGGGGGTGGCTACACCTTC
cdr3_aa: CASSPGQGGGYTF
v_call: TRBV25-1
j_call: TRBJ1-2
clone_size: many
d_call: TRBD1

cdr3_nt: TGTGCCAGCAGCTCCGCGGGGGACAGGGTGGGCGGCTACACCTTC
cdr3_aa: CASSSAGDRVGGYTF
v_call: TRBV7-8
j_call: TRBJ1-2
clone_size: many
d_call: TRBD1

cdr3_nt: TGCGCCAGCAGCCTGGACAGGAGAAGTGAGGCTGGAAACACCATATATTTT
cdr3_aa: CASSLDRRSEAGNTIYF
v_call: TRBV5-1
j_call: TRBJ1-3
clone_size: many
d_call: TRBD1

cdr3_nt: TGTGCCAGCGGGGGACAAACACTAGCGGGAGCTGAGCAGTTCTTC
cdr3_aa: CASGGQTLAGAEQFF
v_call: TRBV9
j_call: TRBJ2-1
clone_size: many
d_call: TRBD2

cdr3_nt: TGCGCCAGCAGCTTAGAGTACACCGGGGAGCTGTTTTTT
cdr3_aa: CASSLEYTGELFF
v_call: TRBV5-1
j_call: TRBJ2-2
clone_size: many
d_call: NA

cdr3_nt: TGTGCCAGTAGTATTTCTTTACTCACCGGGGAGCTGTTTTTT
cdr3_aa: CASSISLLTGELFF
v_call: TRBV19
j_call: TRBJ2-2
clone_size: NA
d_call: NA

cdr3_nt: TGTGCCAGCAGTTTAGCGGGCCCAGGCTACACCTTC
cdr3_aa: CASSLAGPGYTF
v_call: TRBV12-3/TRBV12-4
j_call: TRBJ1-2
clone_size: many
d_call: NA

cdr3_nt: TGCGCCAGCAGCCAAGACGCGGCAGGGGGCCTCTTAAGTGAGCAGTTCTTC
cdr3_aa: CASSQDAAGGLLSEQFF
v_call: TRBV4-1
j_call: TRBJ2-1
clone_size: NA
d_call: TRBD1

cdr3_nt: TGTGCCAGCAGTTTATCAGGGGCCAGCAATCAGCCCCAGCATTTT
cdr3_aa: CASSLSGASNQPQHF
v_call: TRBV28
j_call: TRBJ1-5
clone_size: many
d_call: NA

cdr3_nt: TGTGCCAGCAGTACCGACAGGGTCAACTATGGCTACACCTTC
cdr3_aa: CASSTDRVNYGYTF
v_call: TRBV12-3/TRBV12-4
j_call: TRBJ1-2
clone_size: many
d_call: TRBD1

cdr3_nt: TGCGCCAGCAGCTCACCCGGGACTAGCGGGGGTAGCACAGATACGCAGTATTTT
cdr3_aa: CASSSPGTSGGSTDTQYF
v_call: TRBV5-1
j_call: TRBJ2-3
clone_size: NA
d_call: TRBD2

cdr3_nt: TGCGCCAGCAGCCAGGGGGCTCCGGGACTAGCGGAAGCAGATACGCAGTATTTT
cdr3_aa: CASSQGAPGLAEADTQYF
v_call: TRBV4-3
j_call: TRBJ2-3
clone_size: many
d_call: TRBD2

cdr3_nt: TGCAGTGCTAATCATCAGGGGGCGAGCAATCAGCCCCAGCATTTT
cdr3_aa: CSANHQGASNQPQHF
v_call: TRBV20-1
j_call: TRBJ1-5
clone_size: many
d_call: TRBD1

cdr3_nt: TGTGCCACCAGCAGAGATAAGGCGGGGGAGCTGTTTTTT
cdr3_aa: CATSRDKAGELFF
v_call: TRBV15
j_call: TRBJ2-2
clone_size: many
d_call: NA

cdr3_nt: TGCAGCGGACAGGGTGAGCAGTTCTTC
cdr3_aa: CSGQGEQFF
v_call: TRBV29-1
j_call: TRBJ2-1
clone_size: many
d_call: TRBD1